Each of the 29 T cell receptor beta chains below was sequenced from the same sample in a study of blood T cell repertoires in COVID-19. Sequencing was performed with immunoSEQ multiplex PCR; in TCRdb, only in-frame clones are kept and a portion is missing. The sample includes about 72,000 clones, under 90% of them seen just once. Sequencing used peripheral blood. Receptors were obtained from an older man with active or convalescent COVID-19.

The V and J genes are TRBV4-1 and TRBJ2-5; maybe TRBD2 (6 bases). Trimming removed 2 bases at V and 5 bases at J, with 9 bases between. CDR1 and CDR2 (germline): MGHRA, YSYEKL. The CDR3 has 13 amino acids. CDR3 in amino acids: CASSQFGGETQYF. As DNA, the CDR3 is TGCGCCAGCAGCCAATTCGGAGGGGAGACCCAGTACTTC.

The chain employs TRBV7-8 and TRBJ2-7, with D maybe TRBD1 (6 bases). Germline V CDR1 and CDR2: SGHVS, FQNEAQ. V lost 5 bases, J lost 5 bases, and 13 bases lay in between. This CDR3 has 13 amino acids. This CDR3 is CASSRAGVDEQYF. The CDR3 DNA follows: TGTGCCAGCAGCCGGGCAGGGGTGGACGAGCAGTACTTC.

The gene calls are TRBV11-2 and TRBJ2-5, with D uncertain. This CDR3 has 14 residues. Trimming shortened V by 2 bases and J by 5 bases, and 12 bases separated the two germline ends. Per germline, CDR1 SGHAT and CDR2 FQNNGV. Here the CDR3 DNA reads TGTGCCAGCAGCTTATCTATGCTAAGTGAGACCCAGTACTTC. It translates to CASSLSMLSETQYF.

The chain employs TRBV3-1 (or the pseudogene TRBV3-2) and TRBJ1-1; D gene ambiguous. Germline loops: CDR1 LGHDT, CDR2 YNNKEL (reference sequence). The CDR3 length is 14 residues. Trimming took off 4 bases at V and 1 base at J, with 10 bases between the two ends. The CDR3 is CASSPSYRNTEAFF. CDR3 sequence (DNA): TGTGCCAGCAGCCCGTCATACAGGAACACTGAAGCTTTCTTT.

The chain has TRBV7-2 and TRBJ1-4; D is ambiguous. The CDR3 length is 18 residues. In germline, CDR1 is SGHTA, CDR2 FQGNSA. Between the trimmed V and J ends, which lost 0 bases and 5 bases, there was a span of 19 bases. CDR3 in amino acids: CASSLAPLHGSRNEKLFF. Written as DNA, the CDR3 is TGTGCCAGCAGCTTAGCGCCTCTCCACGGCTCCAGGAATGAAAAACTGTTTTTT.

The chain is built from TRBV6-4 and TRBJ2-2, with D possibly TRBD1 on 5 matching bases. V was shortened by 3 bases and J by 5 bases, with 10 bases between the two germline ends. The length of the CDR3 is 14 residues. CDR1 MRHNA and CDR2 SNTAGT come from the germline V gene. The CDR3 sequence: CASSEQGNTGELFF. CDR3 DNA: TGTGCCAGCAGTGAGCAGGGTAATACCGGGGAGCTGTTTTTT.

This chain joins TRBV19 and TRBJ2-1; TRBD2 agrees at 13 bases. Trimming cost V 0 bases and J 4 bases; bases outside gene matches: 6. CDR1 and CDR2 from the germline V gene are LNHDA and SQIVND (reference sequence). CDR3 length equals 18 residues. In DNA, the CDR3 is TGTGCCAGTAGTATAGATCTAAGGGGACTAGCGGGATACAATGAGCAGTTCTTC. Its protein is CASSIDLRGLAGYNEQFF.

This chain joins TRBV6-4 and TRBJ1-2; D is possibly TRBD1 (5 bases). There are 13 residues in the CDR3. Per the germline V gene, CDR1 is MRHNA and CDR2 is SNTAGT. Trimming removed 7 bases from V and 4 bases from J, with 13 bases in between. This CDR3 is CASNRQGLYGYTF. CDR3 sequence (DNA): TGTGCCAGCAACCGCCAGGGACTCTATGGCTACACCTTC.

The genes are TRBV28 and TRBJ1-6, with D maybe TRBD1 (6 bases). This CDR3 region has 16 residues. V was clipped by 5 bases and J by 3 bases, with 14 bases between them. Looked up from germline, CDR1 is MDHEN and CDR2 is SYDVKM. The chain's CDR3 is CASSPEGQFYNSPLHF. CDR3 nucleotides: TGTGCCAGCAGTCCTGAAGGACAGTTCTATAATTCACCCCTCCACTTT.

V and J are TRBV7-2 and TRBJ1-5; D may be TRBD1 (6 bases). This CDR3 spans 14 amino acids. V dropped 3 bases and J dropped 7 bases, with 13 bases sitting between them. CDR1 and CDR2 (germline): SGHTA, FQGNSA. CDR3 sequence: CASSFFGTPQPQHF. DNA for the CDR3: TGTGCCAGCAGCTTCTTTGGGACACCCCAGCCCCAGCATTTT.

The V call is TRBV20-1, the J call TRBJ1-5; the D gene is possibly TRBD1 (6 bases). CDR3 length: 14 residues. Germline CDR1 and CDR2: DFQATT and SNEGSKA (reference sequence). Trimming left V 3 bases short and J 5 bases short, with 14 bases between. The CDR3 bases are TGCAGTGCTAGTATGGACAGTCTTTATCAGCCCCAGCATTTT. Translating it yields CSASMDSLYQPQHF.

The chain combines TRBV6-2 or TRBV6-3 with TRBJ2-5; the match to TRBD1 covers 9 bases. CDR3 length: 16 amino acids. Germline V gene lookup returns CDR1 MNHEY and CDR2 SVGEGT. V gave up 6 bases and J gave up 3 bases; unmatched junction bases: 11. The CDR3 region has the DNA TGTGCCAGCAGCCACCTAAAAGGACAGGGGAAAGAGACCCAGTACTTC. As protein: CASSHLKGQGKETQYF.

J is TRBJ2-3 and V is TRBV27; 9 bases are shared with TRBD2. The CDR3 has 17 residues. V dropped 5 bases and J dropped 5; count of bases not matched to a gene: 14. From germline, CDR1 is MNHEY and CDR2 SMNVEV (reference sequence). The CDR3 loop is CASSRPSTSGLIDTQYF. The CDR3 DNA reads as TGTGCCAGCAGTCGACCATCGACTAGCGGACTCATAGATACGCAGTATTTT.

CDR3 protein: CATLAGGPDPSVVDTQYF. CDR3 bases: TGTGCCACCTTAGCGGGAGGGCCGGACCCCTCTGTCGTTGATACGCAGTATTTT. The chain couples TRBV27 to TRBJ2-3; 11 bases align to TRBD2. V lost 10 bases and J lost 6; bases outside the gene matches: 21. CDR1 MNHEY and CDR2 SMNVEV come from the germline V gene (reference sequence). This CDR3 has 18 amino acids.

This clone was recorded only once. J is TRBJ1-1 and V is TRBV28; 7 nucleotides line up with TRBD1. The germline gives CDR1 MDHEN, CDR2 SYDVKM. This CDR3 region has 15 residues. The J segment lost 6 bases and the V segment lost 2 bases, leaving 9 bases of the junction unmatched. The CDR3 DNA reads as TGTGCCAGCAGTTTAGGGGGGACAGCCAACGCTGAAGCTTTCTTT. Its translation is CASSLGGTANAEAFF.

The chain has TRBV7-2 and TRBJ1-5; D is perhaps TRBD1 (5 bases). This CDR3 has 15 residues. The V end lost 5 bases, the J end lost 0 bases, and 11 bases lay between the germline ends. Looked up from germline, CDR1 is SGHTA and CDR2 is FQGNSA. The CDR3 sequence: CASSMQGISNQPQHF. CDR3 nucleotides: TGTGCCAGCAGCATGCAGGGTATTAGCAATCAGCCCCAGCATTTT.

The J gene is TRBJ2-5, the V gene TRBV5-1; perhaps TRBD1 as D (5 bases). From germline, CDR1 is SGHRS and CDR2 YFSETQ. The CDR3 is 15 residues long. Trimming pared 4 bases from V and 3 bases from J, leaving 16 bases between. The CDR3 spells CASSDGAGVEETQYF. CDR3 nucleotides: TGCGCCAGCAGCGATGGGGCTGGTGTAGAAGAGACCCAGTACTTC.

The gene calls are TRBV3-1 (or the pseudogene TRBV3-2) and TRBJ2-3, with TRBD1 matching over 9 bases. The CDR3 consists of 15 residues. The V segment lost 4 bases and the J segment 4 bases; nucleotides outside the gene matches: 6. Germline loops: CDR1 LGHDT, CDR2 YNNKEL (reference sequence). CDR3 protein: CASSLMTGGSDTQYF. CDR3 nucleotides: TGTGCCAGCAGCCTCATGACAGGGGGTTCAGATACGCAGTATTTT.

The chain recombines TRBV7-2 with TRBJ2-5; D is perhaps TRBD2 (5 bases). V shed 0 bases and J shed 10 bases, with 15 bases lying between them. The germline V gene has CDR1 SGHTA and CDR2 FQGNSA. The CDR3 runs 14 residues. CDR3 bases: TGTGCCAGCAGCTTAGCAGTCGGGTCCGGGGACCAGTACTTC. It translates to CASSLAVGSGDQYF.

This rearrangement joins TRBV5-1 to TRBJ1-1; 7 nucleotides align to TRBD1. J was trimmed by 3 bases and V by 4 bases; bases with no gene match: 6. CDR3 length equals 14 residues. Germline values: CDR1 SGHRS, CDR2 YFSETQ. CDR3 coding DNA: TGCGCCAGCAGCGAACAGGGGTTGCACACTGAAGCTTTCTTT. The encoded protein is CASSEQGLHTEAFF.

In this sample, this clone turned up a few times. The chain is built from TRBV4-2 and TRBJ1-3, with 12 bases identical to TRBD1. Germline CDR1 is LGHNA and CDR2 is YNFKEQ. With V trimmed by 8 bases and J by 2 bases, 7 bases remained unmatched. The CDR3 covers 16 residues. The DNA for the CDR3 is TGTGCCAGCGCTGTGGGACAGGGGGCGACTGGAAACACCATATATTTT. Residues: CASAVGQGATGNTIYF.

The chain couples TRBV23-1 to TRBJ2-7, with D perhaps matching TRBD1 (6 bases). TRBV23-1 is marked as an open reading frame, function uncertain. Deletions cut 0 bases from V and 3 bases from J, with 9 bases between. The CDR3 totals 14 residues. The CDR3 DNA reads TGCGCCAGCAGTCAATCGGAACAGGGCTACGAGCAGTACTTC. It specifies CASSQSEQGYEQYF.

V gene TRBV25-1 combines with J gene TRBJ1-2; 9 bases are shared with TRBD1. Unmatched junction bases numbered 4, after V lost 11 bases and J lost 6 bases. The CDR3 totals 11 residues. Germline CDR1 is MGHDK and CDR2 is SYGVNS. CDR3 loop: CASQGAHGYTF. CDR3 DNA sequence: TGTGCCTCACAGGGGGCCCATGGCTACACCTTC.

The genes are TRBV10-3 and TRBJ2-2; 13 bases are a match to TRBD2. The ends lost 5 bases at V and 0 bases at J; junction bases unmatched: 6. This CDR3 has 18 amino acids. Germline values: CDR1 ENHRY, CDR2 SYGVKD. CDR3 sequence: CAISLGGLAGTNTGELFF. CDR3 nucleotide sequence: TGTGCCATCAGTTTGGGGGGACTAGCGGGAACGAACACCGGGGAGCTGTTTTTT.

This chain uses TRBV6-5 with TRBJ2-7; no definite D call. CDR1 and CDR2 (germline): MNHEY, SVGAGI. CDR3 size: 14 residues. Trimming took 6 bases from V and 0 from J, leaving 12 bases between them. In DNA form, the CDR3 reads TGTGCCAGCAGGCCTCAGAGGAGCTCCTACGAGCAGTACTTC. It codes for CASRPQRSSYEQYF.

This chain connects TRBV7-6 to TRBJ2-1, with D possibly matching TRBD2 (6 bases). The CDR3 has 18 amino acids. V was trimmed by 1 base and J by 5 bases, leaving 21 bases between them. From germline, CDR1 is SGHVS and CDR2 FNYEAQ. The CDR3 bases are TGTGCCAGCAGCTTAGGATACCCGGGACTCGATAGGAACAATGAGCAGTTCTTC. This gives the protein CASSLGYPGLDRNNEQFF.

This clone has a single count. The genes are TRBV7-3 and TRBJ2-1; TRBD2 might be the D (6 bases). The CDR3 extends over 14 amino acids. The germline V and J ends were trimmed by 2 bases and 8 bases, with 13 bases remaining between them. Germline V lookup: CDR1 SGHTA, CDR2 FQGTGA. The CDR3 bases are TGTGCCAGCAGCTTAGGGGAGGTCAGCCATGAGCAGTTCTTC. It codes for CASSLGEVSHEQFF.

The chain has TRBV19 and TRBJ1-1; 7 nucleotides match TRBD1. CDR3 length: 14 amino acids. V lost 6 bases and J lost 2; bases outside the gene matches: 6. CDR1 is LNHDA, CDR2 SQIVND, per germline (reference sequence). The CDR3 coding sequence is TGTGCCAGTAGCCAGGACAGGATCAACACTGAAGCTTTCTTT. This sequence encodes CASSQDRINTEAFF.

The chain has TRBV3-1 (or the pseudogene TRBV3-2) and TRBJ2-4; TRBD1 matches at 12 bases. Germline assignment: CDR1 LGHDT and CDR2 YNNKEL (reference sequence). This CDR3 is 19 amino acids long. J gave up 1 base and V 3 bases, and 10 bases lay outside the gene matches. The CDR3, as DNA: TGTGCCAGCAGCCAGACCCGGGACAGGGGGCCGGTGGCCAAAAACATTCAGTACTTC. This encodes CASSQTRDRGPVAKNIQYF.